These 6 T cell receptor beta chains came from one sample sequenced in a study of blood T cells in healthy people across ages. Sample-barcoded 5' priming and a J-beta primer mix drove a second PCR of about 7 to 12 cycles. TCRdb reprocessed the 5' RACE reads with MiXCR, giving one entry per CDR3 protein. The data show 750,000 to 950,000 distinct CDR3 sequences, about 28% seen once. The sample was also linked to a second study, of T cells of mothers and their children.

Sequenced: blood. The receptors stem from a woman between 40 and 50 years old in good health.

This clonotype was detected only a few times. J is TRBJ1-5 and V is TRBV6-2 or TRBV6-3; 7 nucleotides line up with TRBD1. This CDR3 comprises 13 residues. With V trimmed by 6 bases and J by 15 bases, 14 bases remained unmatched. CDR1 and CDR2 (germline): MNHEY, SVGEGT. The CDR3 nucleotides read TGTGCCAGCAGCACCCATATACAGGGGCCTCGGCATTTT. Protein: CASSTHIQGPRHF.

The table lists this clonotype with a few counts. The V and J genes are TRBV10-3 and TRBJ2-5, with TRBD2 matching 8 bases. The CDR3 runs to 16 residues. Germline lookup yields CDR1 ENHRY and CDR2 SYGVKD. V was clipped by 0 bases and J by 1 base; unmatched bases: 4. The CDR3 region has the DNA TGTGCCATCAGTGAGTCGGGGCGGGGGGTCCAAGAGACCCAGTACTTC. Its translation: CAISESGRGVQETQYF.

This clonotype was seen at least ten times. This sequence joins TRBV29-1 and TRBJ2-5, with a possible D match to TRBD2 (5 bases). CDR1 SQVTM and CDR2 ANQGSEA come from the germline V gene. Deletions cut 6 bases from V and 4 bases from J, with 12 bases between. The CDR3 sequence is 12 residues long. The CDR3: CSVEAGLETQYF. The CDR3 bases are TGCAGCGTGGAGGCTGGGTTAGAGACCCAGTACTTC.

This clonotype was seen many times. The V call is TRBV4-2, the J call TRBJ2-7; D may be TRBD1 (5 bases). CDR3 size: 18 residues. V was cut by 0 bases and J by 3 bases, with 21 bases left in between. Germline V gene data show CDR1 as LGHNA and CDR2 as YNFKEQ. CDR3 protein: CASSQDQGGPRKGYEQYF. The CDR3 nucleotides read TGTGCCAGCAGCCAAGATCAGGGTGGCCCCAGGAAGGGCTACGAGCAGTACTTC.

Concerning this clonotype: This clone may be a read error of a much larger clone one base away. The chain is built from TRBV4-1 and TRBJ2-4, with D uncertain. The end of the DNA fits TRBJ2-7 better, so the J call may be wrong. The CDR3 loop spans 14 amino acids. Germline V gene data show CDR1 as MGHRA and CDR2 as YSYEKL. CDR3 region: CASSQGPETYEQYF. The CDR3 bases are TGCGCCAGCAGCCAAGGGCCAGAGACCTACGAGCAGTACTTC.

This chain links TRBV20-1 with TRBJ2-5; 8 bases fit TRBD2. The V and J ends lost 5 bases and 2 bases, in that order; junction bases with no gene match: 13. The CDR3 extends over 16 amino acids. Germline V lookup: CDR1 DFQATT, CDR2 SNEGSKA (reference sequence). DNA for the CDR3: TGCAGTGCTCCAGTCCCTCGAGCGGGGGAGCAAGAGACCCAGTACTTC. Residues: CSAPVPRAGEQETQYF.